These 2 T cell receptor beta chains were all obtained from the same sample, sequenced in a study of CD4+ T cells in melanoma. Libraries were prepared by immunoSEQ multiplex PCR; TCRdb keeps only in-frame clonotypes and omits some of them. The table has 9,100 or so clones, approximately 78% seen once. The material sequenced was tumor tissue. All receptors come from a human donor with melanoma.

V gene TRBV7-9 combines with J gene TRBJ1-1; possibly TRBD1 for D (5 bases). V was pared by 10 bases and J by 0 bases, with 12 bases between. This CDR3 is 13 amino acids long. CDR1 and CDR2 from the germline V gene are SEHNR and FQNEAQ (reference sequence). In DNA form, the CDR3 reads TGTGCCACCCAGCGGGGGATGAACACTGAAGCTTTCTTT. Encoded protein: CATQRGMNTEAFF.

In its sample, this clone is medium-sized. The V gene is TRBV6-9, the J gene TRBJ1-2, with 9 bases identical to TRBD1. The CDR3 has 15 residues. CDR1 and CDR2 (germline): MNHGY, SVAAGI. V shed 6 bases and J 6 bases; nucleotides not matched to a gene: 11. The CDR3 DNA follows: TGTGCCAGCAGCTCCTCCGGACAGGGGAAAGATGGCTACACCTTC. Translation: CASSSSGQGKDGYTF.